Listed below are T cell receptor beta chains from one sample, sequenced in a study of T-cell memory formation after mild COVID-19. TCRdb reanalysed the 5' RACE reads using MiXCR and keeps one entry per CDR3 protein. This sample has a few hundred thousand distinct CDR3 sequences, with approximately 21% found just once. Sample: PBMCs or a T cell subset sorted from them (not recorded which). The receptor set was obtained from an adult woman who had mild COVID-19 (a few samples of this study predate the infection). Cell type and time point are not known. CDR3s include the opening cysteine and the closing phenylalanine or tryptophan. A D gene is named only where the DNA matches it firmly. Rows give clone size only sometimes, using once, few, many, or a class for an expanded clone.

CDR3 length: 13; J gene: TRBJ2-3; V gene: TRBV29-1; clone size: few; D gene: NA; CDR3 protein: CSVELSGEGVKYF; CDR3 DNA: TGCAGCGTTGAATTAAGTGGGGAAGGTGTTAAGTATTTT
CDR3 length: 11; J gene: TRBJ2-2; V gene: TRBV29-1; clone size: NA; D gene: NA; CDR3 protein: CSGLAAGELFF; CDR3 DNA: TGCAGCGGTCTGGCGGCCGGGGAGCTGTTTTTT
CDR3 length: 15; J gene: TRBJ1-6; V gene: TRBV6-5; clone size: once; D gene: NA; CDR3 protein: CASRPYDSYNSPLHF; CDR3 DNA: TGTGCCAGCAGGCCTTACGACTCCTATAATTCACCCCTCCACTTT
CDR3 length: 15; J gene: TRBJ2-7; V gene: TRBV7-9; clone size: many; D gene: TRBD2; CDR3 protein: CASSPRLAGVHEQYF; CDR3 DNA: TGTGCCAGCAGCCCGAGGCTAGCGGGAGTCCACGAGCAGTACTTC
CDR3 length: 15; J gene: TRBJ1-6; V gene: TRBV12-3/TRBV12-4; clone size: few; D gene: TRBD1; CDR3 protein: CASSMDRGYNSPLHF; CDR3 DNA: TGTGCCAGCAGCATGGACAGGGGATATAATTCACCCCTCCACTTT
CDR3 length: 14; J gene: TRBJ2-1; V gene: TRBV9; clone size: NA; D gene: NA; CDR3 protein: CASSFPGTYNEQFF; CDR3 DNA: TGTGCCAGCAGCTTCCCCGGGACCTACAATGAGCAGTTCTTC
CDR3 length: 16; J gene: TRBJ2-4; V gene: TRBV7-2; clone size: NA; D gene: NA; CDR3 protein: CASSSAPGVLSNIKYF; CDR3 DNA: TGTGCCAGCAGCTCAGCCCCCGGGGTTCTTAGCAACATTAAGTACTTC
CDR3 length: 13; J gene: TRBJ1-2; V gene: TRBV6-5; clone size: NA; D gene: TRBD1; CDR3 protein: CASSPPGQNGYTF; CDR3 DNA: TGTGCCAGCAGTCCTCCGGGACAGAATGGCTACACCTTC
CDR3 length: 13; J gene: TRBJ1-5; V gene: TRBV20-1; clone size: NA; D gene: NA; CDR3 protein: CSASPSGDQPQHF; CDR3 DNA: TGCAGTGCGTCACCAAGCGGGGATCAGCCCCAGCATTTT
CDR3 length: 12; J gene: TRBJ2-2; V gene: TRBV24-1; clone size: few; D gene: NA; CDR3 protein: CATNGNTGELFF; CDR3 DNA: TGTGCCACCAACGGGAACACCGGGGAGCTGTTTTTT
CDR3 length: 14; J gene: TRBJ1-2; V gene: TRBV30; clone size: NA; D gene: NA; CDR3 protein: CACLRGLSNYGYTF; CDR3 DNA: TGTGCCTGCCTAAGAGGGCTCTCGAACTATGGCTACACCTTC
CDR3 length: 15; J gene: TRBJ1-2; V gene: TRBV5-1; clone size: NA; D gene: NA; CDR3 protein: CASSFDGGVFYGYTF; CDR3 DNA: TGCGCCAGCAGCTTTGACGGGGGTGTCTTCTATGGCTACACCTTC
CDR3 length: 20; J gene: TRBJ1-1; V gene: TRBV5-5; clone size: NA; D gene: TRBD1; CDR3 protein: CASSLGGTGPLARMNTEAFF; CDR3 DNA: TGTGCCAGCAGCTTGGGAGGGACAGGGCCCTTGGCGCGGATGAACACTGAAGCTTTCTTT
CDR3 length: 15; J gene: TRBJ2-5; V gene: TRBV27; clone size: NA; D gene: NA; CDR3 protein: CASSSVPPGRETQYF; CDR3 DNA: TGTGCCAGCAGTAGCGTCCCTCCGGGTCGGGAGACCCAGTACTTC
CDR3 length: 13; J gene: TRBJ1-1; V gene: TRBV7-2; clone size: NA; D gene: NA; CDR3 protein: CASKGQMNTEAFF; CDR3 DNA: TGTGCCAGCAAAGGACAGATGAACACTGAAGCTTTCTTT
CDR3 length: 13; J gene: TRBJ1-5; V gene: TRBV29-1; clone size: few; D gene: NA; CDR3 protein: CSLGVLRNQPQHF; CDR3 DNA: TGCAGCTTAGGGGTTTTGCGCAATCAGCCCCAGCATTTT
CDR3 length: 14; J gene: TRBJ1-2; V gene: TRBV7-2; clone size: NA; D gene: NA; CDR3 protein: CASTPSGTNYGYTF; CDR3 DNA: TGTGCCAGCACCCCCTCGGGTACTAACTATGGCTACACCTTC
CDR3 length: 14; J gene: TRBJ1-2; V gene: TRBV7-8; clone size: few; D gene: TRBD1; CDR3 protein: CASSLEDRRDGYTF; CDR3 DNA: TGTGCCAGCAGCTTAGAGGACAGGAGGGATGGCTACACCTTC
CDR3 length: 14; J gene: TRBJ2-3; V gene: TRBV12-3/TRBV12-4; clone size: NA; D gene: NA; CDR3 protein: CASTERMYTDTQYF; CDR3 DNA: TGTGCCAGCACCGAACGGATGTACACAGATACGCAGTATTTT
CDR3 length: 14; J gene: TRBJ2-5; V gene: TRBV29-1; clone size: few; D gene: NA; CDR3 protein: CSVAGQPVQETQYF; CDR3 DNA: TGCAGCGTTGCAGGGCAGCCCGTACAAGAGACCCAGTACTTC
CDR3 length: 13; J gene: TRBJ2-7; V gene: TRBV12-3/TRBV12-4; clone size: NA; D gene: NA; CDR3 protein: CASSPQSIYEQYF; CDR3 DNA: TGTGCCAGCAGCCCCCAGAGTATCTACGAGCAGTACTTC